This T cell receptor (beta chain) was documented in a study of T-cell memory formation after mild COVID-19. Study overall: TCR clusters were largely donor specific.

With 8 bases clipped from V and 4 bases from J, the junction kept 7 bases outside the gene matches. From germline, CDR1 is LNHDA and CDR2 SQIVND (reference sequence). The CDR3 runs 15 residues. TCRdb called the 5' RACE reads again in MiXCR, with one record for every CDR3 protein. This table has around 470,000 distinct CDR3 sequences, approximately 20% appearing once. This clonotype was counted between two and nine times. Its antigen is still unknown. Study-wide results and limits: Contracting clones localized mainly to CM and EM when CD4+ and mainly to EMRA when CD8+.

The chain combines TRBV19 with TRBJ2-3; 12 bases agree with TRBD1. The origin of this receptor is an adult woman who had mild COVID-19 (a few samples of this study predate the infection). Cell type and time point are not known. The sample comprised PBMCs or a T cell subset sorted from them (not recorded which). CDR3 sequence: CASSGQGAWADTQYF. The CDR3 bases are TGTGCCAGTTCGGGACAGGGGGCTTGGGCAGATACGCAGTATTTT.